One TCR beta chain is described in this entry. Data came from immunoSEQ multiplex PCR; TCRdb stores just in-frame clones and leaves some out. Of about 15,000 clones in the sample, approximately 90% were seen once. This record comes from a study of technical replicates of blood from a handful of donors. The origin of this receptor is a human donor in good health. The sample taken for sequencing was PBMCs.

CDR3 amino acids: CASSPRTGGSADTQYF. The CDR3 coding sequence is TGTGCCAGCAGCCCCCGGACAGGGGGCAGCGCAGATACGCAGTATTTT. The chain joins TRBV9 to TRBJ2-3; 11 nucleotides agree with TRBD1. CDR1 is SGDLS and CDR2 is YYNGEE in the germline V gene. J lost 4 bases, V lost 4 bases, and 8 bases had no gene match. This CDR3 contains 16 residues.